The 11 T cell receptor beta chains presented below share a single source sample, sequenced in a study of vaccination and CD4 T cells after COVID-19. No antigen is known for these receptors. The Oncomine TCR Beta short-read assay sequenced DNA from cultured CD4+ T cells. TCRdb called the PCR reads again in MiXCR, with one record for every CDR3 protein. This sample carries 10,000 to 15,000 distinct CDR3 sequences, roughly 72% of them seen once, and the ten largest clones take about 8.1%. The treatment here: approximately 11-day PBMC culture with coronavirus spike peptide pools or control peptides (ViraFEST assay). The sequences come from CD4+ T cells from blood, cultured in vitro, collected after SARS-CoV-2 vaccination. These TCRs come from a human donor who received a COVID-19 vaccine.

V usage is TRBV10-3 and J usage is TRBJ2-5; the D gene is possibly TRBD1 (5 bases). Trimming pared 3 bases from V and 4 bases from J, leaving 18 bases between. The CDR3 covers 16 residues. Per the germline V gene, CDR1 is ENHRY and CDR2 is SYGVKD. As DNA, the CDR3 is TGTGCCATCAGTGATCCTAGGGCTAGACAGAGAGAGACCCAGTACTTC. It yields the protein CAISDPRARQRETQYF.

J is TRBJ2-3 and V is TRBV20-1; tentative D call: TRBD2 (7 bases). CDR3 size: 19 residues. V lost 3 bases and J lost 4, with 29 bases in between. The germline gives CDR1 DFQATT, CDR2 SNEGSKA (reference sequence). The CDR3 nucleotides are TGCAGTGCTAGTCGAGCGAGGCGGGGGCCCGAAGATTTGCCAGATACGCAGTATTTT. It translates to CSASRARRGPEDLPDTQYF.

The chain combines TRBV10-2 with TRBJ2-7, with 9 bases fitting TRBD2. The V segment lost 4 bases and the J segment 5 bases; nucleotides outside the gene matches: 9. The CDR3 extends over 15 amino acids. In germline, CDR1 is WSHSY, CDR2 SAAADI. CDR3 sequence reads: CASSVAGGPSDEQYF. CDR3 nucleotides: TGCGCCAGCAGTGTTGCGGGGGGGCCTTCCGACGAGCAGTACTTC.

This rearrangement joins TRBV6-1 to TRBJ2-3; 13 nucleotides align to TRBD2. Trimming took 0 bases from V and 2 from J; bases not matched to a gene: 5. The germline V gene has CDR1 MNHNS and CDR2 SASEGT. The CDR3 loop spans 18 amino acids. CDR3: CASSEAGTSGAYTDTQYF. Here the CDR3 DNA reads TGTGCCAGCAGTGAAGCCGGGACTAGCGGGGCCTACACAGATACGCAGTATTTT.

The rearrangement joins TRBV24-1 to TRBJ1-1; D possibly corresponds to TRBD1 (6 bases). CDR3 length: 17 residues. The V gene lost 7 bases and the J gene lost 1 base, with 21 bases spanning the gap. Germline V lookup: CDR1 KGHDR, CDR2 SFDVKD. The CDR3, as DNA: TGTGCCACCAGGGAGCAGGGGTCTCCAATGACGAACACTGAAGCTTTCTTT. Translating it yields CATREQGSPMTNTEAFF.

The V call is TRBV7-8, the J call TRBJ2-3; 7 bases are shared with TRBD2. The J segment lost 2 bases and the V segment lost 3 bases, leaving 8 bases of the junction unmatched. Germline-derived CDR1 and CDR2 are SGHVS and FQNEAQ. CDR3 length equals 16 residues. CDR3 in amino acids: CASSFASGAHTDTQYF. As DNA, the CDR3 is TGTGCCAGCAGCTTTGCCAGCGGGGCCCACACAGATACGCAGTATTTT. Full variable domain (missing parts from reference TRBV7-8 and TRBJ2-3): GAGVSQSPRYKVAKRGQDVALRCDPISGHVSLFWYQQALGQGPEFLTYFQNEAQLDKSGLPSDRFFAERPEGSVSTLKIQRTQQEDSAVYLCASSFASGAHTDTQYFGPGTRLTVL.

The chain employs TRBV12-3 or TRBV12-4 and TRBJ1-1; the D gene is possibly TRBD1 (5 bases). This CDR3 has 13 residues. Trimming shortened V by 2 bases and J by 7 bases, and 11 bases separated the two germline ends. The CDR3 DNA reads TGTGCCAGCAGTTTAATAGGGGACGGTGAAGCTTTCTTT. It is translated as CASSLIGDGEAFF.

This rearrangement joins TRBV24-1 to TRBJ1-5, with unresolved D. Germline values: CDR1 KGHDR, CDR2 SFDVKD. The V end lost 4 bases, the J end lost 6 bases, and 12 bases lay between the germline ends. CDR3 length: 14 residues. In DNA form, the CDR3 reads TGTGCCACCAGTGAGCCTGGAATCGGTCAGCCCCAGCATTTT. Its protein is CATSEPGIGQPQHF.

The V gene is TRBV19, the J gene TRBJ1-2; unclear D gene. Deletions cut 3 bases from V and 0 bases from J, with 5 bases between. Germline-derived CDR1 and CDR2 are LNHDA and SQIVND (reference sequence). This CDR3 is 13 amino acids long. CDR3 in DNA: TGTGCCAGTAGTATTGGAGCTAACTATGGCTACACCTTC. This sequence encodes CASSIGANYGYTF.

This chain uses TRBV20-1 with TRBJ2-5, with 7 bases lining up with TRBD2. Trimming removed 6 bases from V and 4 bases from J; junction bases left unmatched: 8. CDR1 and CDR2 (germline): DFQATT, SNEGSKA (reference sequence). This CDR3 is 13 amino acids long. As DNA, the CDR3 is TGCAGTGCCCCCCGGACGGGAGGAGAGACCCAGTACTTC. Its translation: CSAPRTGGETQYF.

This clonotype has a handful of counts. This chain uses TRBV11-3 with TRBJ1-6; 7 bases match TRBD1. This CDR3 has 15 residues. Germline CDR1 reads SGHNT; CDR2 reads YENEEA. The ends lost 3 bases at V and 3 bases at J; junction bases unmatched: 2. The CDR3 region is CASSFDRDYNSPLHF. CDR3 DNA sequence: TGTGCCAGCAGCTTCGACAGGGACTATAATTCACCCCTCCACTTT.